This T cell receptor (beta chain) was retrieved from a study of shared clonotypes between healthy human individuals. Notes on the study in general: Clonotypes shared by all four sorted-subset donors had higher generation probabilities than non-shared clonotypes.

The assay was immunoSEQ multiplex PCR, and TCRdb's table has in-frame clones only and misses some. The sample consists of about 2.5 million clones, about nine tenths of them appearing once. As for this clone: No antigen is known for it.

There are 16 residues in the CDR3. Germline assignment: CDR1 SGHTA and CDR2 FQGTGA. The J segment lost 0 bases and the V segment lost 5 bases, leaving 4 bases of the junction unmatched. The sequence was obtained from a man between 18 and 29 years old in good health. Some clones in this sample may be carry-over from other donors' samples. The rearrangement joins TRBV7-3 to TRBJ2-2, with 9 positions matching TRBD1. Sequencing used naive CD4+ T cells from PBMCs. Subset indicated: CD45RA+ positively selected. The DNA for the CDR3 is TGTGCCAGCAGCCCACAGGGGGCCGCGAACACCGGGGAGCTGTTTTTT. Amino acid sequence: CASSPQGAANTGELFF.